Listed below are T cell receptor beta chains from one sample, sequenced in a study of blood T cell repertoires in COVID-19. The assay was immunoSEQ multiplex PCR, and TCRdb's table has in-frame clones only and misses some. The sample gives about 120,000 clones, around nine tenths of which show up once; approximately 1% is in the top ten. The sequenced material came from peripheral blood. These receptors came from a woman of 80 years or more with acute or convalescent COVID-19. The conserved cysteine and the conserved F or W are not part of the CDR3 here. Each record gives: V gene, J gene, CDR3 protein.

v_gene: TRBV27
j_gene: TRBJ2-7
CDR3aa: ASSLDKSYEQY

v_gene: TRBV5-4
j_gene: TRBJ2-1
CDR3aa: ASSLKGGTSGREQF

v_gene: TRBV6-2/TRBV6-3
j_gene: TRBJ1-2
CDR3aa: ASSGNRGPPAYGYT

v_gene: TRBV27
j_gene: TRBJ1-5
CDR3aa: ASSRRGPALGNQPQH

v_gene: TRBV2
j_gene: TRBJ1-1
CDR3aa: ASQQGEFKGAF

v_gene: TRBV10-2
j_gene: TRBJ1-5
CDR3aa: ASSERVGGGSNQPQH

v_gene: TRBV7-9
j_gene: TRBJ1-4
CDR3aa: ASSLDGGLNEKLF

v_gene: TRBV9
j_gene: TRBJ1-5
CDR3aa: ASSPGPGQPQH

v_gene: TRBV11-2
j_gene: TRBJ1-2
CDR3aa: ASSYHRDLYGYT

v_gene: TRBV11-2
j_gene: TRBJ1-1
CDR3aa: ASSRGSGNTEAF

v_gene: TRBV5-1
j_gene: TRBJ1-5
CDR3aa: ASSPVGGSRQPQH

v_gene: TRBV18
j_gene: TRBJ1-2
CDR3aa: ASSADSYGYT

v_gene: TRBV25-1
j_gene: TRBJ1-3
CDR3aa: ASRPAGLSGNTIY

v_gene: TRBV11-2
j_gene: TRBJ1-1
CDR3aa: ASSKTIGTGGEAF

v_gene: TRBV18
j_gene: TRBJ2-7
CDR3aa: ASSPGTGRAYEQY

v_gene: TRBV27
j_gene: TRBJ2-3
CDR3aa: ASSSEDIDTQY

v_gene: TRBV12-3/TRBV12-4
j_gene: TRBJ2-4
CDR3aa: ASKKTGENIQY

v_gene: TRBV7-2
j_gene: TRBJ1-2
CDR3aa: ASSLTTGGVGYT

v_gene: TRBV5-4
j_gene: TRBJ2-3
CDR3aa: ASSPAGQGPRSDTQY

v_gene: TRBV10-3
j_gene: TRBJ2-1
CDR3aa: AISDPPFNEQF

v_gene: TRBV6-6
j_gene: TRBJ2-2
CDR3aa: ASSLVAWASTGELF

v_gene: TRBV9
j_gene: TRBJ1-4
CDR3aa: ASSVEGREITNEKLF

v_gene: TRBV7-9
j_gene: TRBJ2-5
CDR3aa: ASSLLIDRVQETQY

v_gene: TRBV5-1
j_gene: TRBJ2-7
CDR3aa: ASSRQGLVYEQY

v_gene: TRBV27
j_gene: TRBJ2-7
CDR3aa: ASRPTGFNEQY

v_gene: TRBV4-2
j_gene: TRBJ2-1
CDR3aa: ASCRQLDYNEQF

v_gene: TRBV12-3/TRBV12-4
j_gene: TRBJ1-2
CDR3aa: ASRIGGYGYT

v_gene: TRBV19
j_gene: TRBJ2-2
CDR3aa: ASSTTGGTGELF

v_gene: TRBV4-2
j_gene: TRBJ2-7
CDR3aa: ASSQDLGGLAYEQY

v_gene: TRBV6-6
j_gene: TRBJ1-5
CDR3aa: ASSTTGGGNQPQH

v_gene: TRBV3-1/TRBV3-2
j_gene: TRBJ2-7
CDR3aa: ASSQDPWRELAEQY

v_gene: TRBV5-1
j_gene: TRBJ2-7
CDR3aa: ASSLTQLAGDTYEQY

v_gene: TRBV4-2
j_gene: TRBJ2-5
CDR3aa: ASSQDLVGETQY

v_gene: TRBV28
j_gene: TRBJ2-2
CDR3aa: ASSPGLAGGNTGELF